The rows below give T cell receptor beta chains drawn from one sample of a study of cytomegalovirus exposure and HLA in healthy donors. Here immunoSEQ multiplex PCR was the method, and the copy in TCRdb shows in-frame clones only, minus some. The sample yields roughly 150,000 clones, about 81% seen once. The sample was PBMCs. These receptors were obtained from a girl aged 10 to 17 in good health and CMV-seropositive. Each CDR3 is given with its conserved first and last residue. D genes are given only for firm matches. Clone size is not always given. Where it is, it says once, few, many or a class for expanded clones.

j_call: TRBJ2-7; clone_size: NA; v_call: TRBV6-1; d_call: NA; cdr3_nt: TGTGCCAGCAGTGACCCGCTAGCAGCCTACTACGAGCAGTACTTC; cdr3_aa: CASSDPLAAYYEQYF
j_call: TRBJ1-4; clone_size: once; v_call: TRBV5-1; d_call: TRBD1; cdr3_nt: TGCGCCAGCAGCGCGGGACAGGGTAACAATGAAAAACTGTTTTTT; cdr3_aa: CASSAGQGNNEKLFF
j_call: TRBJ2-5; clone_size: NA; v_call: TRBV28; d_call: NA; cdr3_nt: TGTGCCAGCAGCAGACAGCTTCAAGAGACCCAGTACTTC; cdr3_aa: CASSRQLQETQYF
j_call: TRBJ2-1; clone_size: NA; v_call: TRBV15; d_call: NA; cdr3_nt: TGTGCCACCAGCAGAGTTGGGGTCAGGGGTTCCTACAATGAGCAGTTCTTC; cdr3_aa: CATSRVGVRGSYNEQFF
j_call: TRBJ1-4; clone_size: NA; v_call: TRBV25-1; d_call: NA; cdr3_nt: TGTGCCAGCAGTGGACTTGGAGTTTCAACTAATGAAAAACTGTTTTTT; cdr3_aa: CASSGLGVSTNEKLFF
j_call: TRBJ2-7; clone_size: NA; v_call: TRBV5-4; d_call: NA; cdr3_nt: TGTGCCAGCAGATCCGGACAGCAGTACGAGCAGTACTTC; cdr3_aa: CASRSGQQYEQYF
j_call: TRBJ1-3; clone_size: NA; v_call: TRBV7-6; d_call: NA; cdr3_nt: TGTGCCAGCACTAGGATCCCCTCTGGAAACACCATATATTTT; cdr3_aa: CASTRIPSGNTIYF
j_call: TRBJ1-2; clone_size: NA; v_call: TRBV13; d_call: NA; cdr3_nt: TGTGCCAGCAGCTTAGCCGGAGGCTATGGCTACACCTTC; cdr3_aa: CASSLAGGYGYTF
j_call: TRBJ1-1; clone_size: NA; v_call: TRBV7-9; d_call: NA; cdr3_nt: TGTGCCAGCAGCTTAGCGCTAGGGGGGGCGGTTCCAGACACTGAAGCTTTCTTT; cdr3_aa: CASSLALGGAVPDTEAFF
j_call: TRBJ2-7; clone_size: once; v_call: TRBV10-3; d_call: NA; cdr3_nt: TGTGCCATCCGCGGACTGTCTTACGAGCAGTACTTC; cdr3_aa: CAIRGLSYEQYF
j_call: TRBJ1-2; clone_size: NA; v_call: TRBV28; d_call: NA; cdr3_nt: TGTGCCAGCAGTTTAAGGGGATATGGCTACACCTTC; cdr3_aa: CASSLRGYGYTF
j_call: TRBJ1-1; clone_size: few; v_call: TRBV6-5; d_call: TRBD1; cdr3_nt: TGTGCCAGCAGTGGCAGGGGGCTGAACACTGAAGCTTTCTTT; cdr3_aa: CASSGRGLNTEAFF
j_call: TRBJ2-1; clone_size: NA; v_call: TRBV18; d_call: TRBD1; cdr3_nt: TGTGCCAGCTCACGGCAGGGGGCAATCTACAATGAGCAGTTCTTC; cdr3_aa: CASSRQGAIYNEQFF
j_call: TRBJ2-1; clone_size: NA; v_call: TRBV25-1; d_call: NA; cdr3_nt: TGTGCCAGCGGCGGCGGGACCTCCTACAATGAGCAGTTCTTC; cdr3_aa: CASGGGTSYNEQFF
j_call: TRBJ1-1; clone_size: NA; v_call: TRBV5-6; d_call: NA; cdr3_nt: TGTGCCAGCAGCTCTTCACTTCCCACTGAAGCTTTCTTT; cdr3_aa: CASSSSLPTEAFF
j_call: TRBJ1-4; clone_size: NA; v_call: TRBV4-1; d_call: TRBD1; cdr3_nt: TGCGCCAGCAGCCCGTGGGACAGGGAGAATGAAAAACTGTTTTTT; cdr3_aa: CASSPWDRENEKLFF
j_call: TRBJ2-7; clone_size: NA; v_call: TRBV4-3; d_call: NA; cdr3_nt: TGCGCCAGCAGCCAAGACCCGACAGCCTACGAGCAGTACTTC; cdr3_aa: CASSQDPTAYEQYF
j_call: TRBJ2-1; clone_size: once; v_call: TRBV11-2; d_call: TRBD2; cdr3_nt: TGTGCCAGCAGCTTTACCGGGACTAGTCTATTTGAGCAGTTCTTC; cdr3_aa: CASSFTGTSLFEQFF
j_call: TRBJ2-5; clone_size: once; v_call: TRBV11-2; d_call: NA; cdr3_nt: TGTGCCAGCAGCTCCCCTCCGGGGGTTGAGACCCAGTACTTC; cdr3_aa: CASSSPPGVETQYF
j_call: TRBJ2-7; clone_size: NA; v_call: TRBV7-9; d_call: NA; cdr3_nt: TGTGCCAGCAGCTTAGGGACGCCGCGGGCCTACGAGCAGTACTTC; cdr3_aa: CASSLGTPRAYEQYF
j_call: TRBJ1-5; clone_size: NA; v_call: TRBV7-2; d_call: NA; cdr3_nt: TGTGCCAGCAGCTTACTCACAGGCAATCAGCCCCAGCATTTT; cdr3_aa: CASSLLTGNQPQHF
j_call: TRBJ2-5; clone_size: NA; v_call: TRBV21-1; d_call: NA; cdr3_nt: TGTGCCAGCAGCAAAGTCGAGACAGGGATAGGCCAAGAGACCCAGTACTTC; cdr3_aa: CASSKVETGIGQETQYF
j_call: TRBJ2-3; clone_size: NA; v_call: TRBV7-9; d_call: TRBD2; cdr3_nt: TGTGCCAGCAGCTCACAGAGAGCGGGGGGCCTGGCAGATACGCAGTATTTT; cdr3_aa: CASSSQRAGGLADTQYF
j_call: TRBJ2-7; clone_size: NA; v_call: TRBV11-1; d_call: NA; cdr3_nt: TGTGCCAGCAGCACCCGGGGCGGGGGCGACGAGCAGTACTTC; cdr3_aa: CASSTRGGGDEQYF
j_call: TRBJ2-1; clone_size: once; v_call: TRBV25-1; d_call: TRBD2; cdr3_nt: TGTGCCAGCACGCCGCGGGGGTCCTCCTACAATGAGCAGTTCTTC; cdr3_aa: CASTPRGSSYNEQFF
j_call: TRBJ2-2; clone_size: NA; v_call: TRBV5-4; d_call: NA; cdr3_nt: TGTGCCAGCAGCTTCCAGGGCGGCACCGGGGAGCTGTTTTTT; cdr3_aa: CASSFQGGTGELFF
j_call: TRBJ2-6; clone_size: once; v_call: TRBV5-8; d_call: TRBD1; cdr3_nt: TGTGCCAGCAGCTCCCCCCTAGGCGGGACAGGGAGCTCTGGGGCCAACGTCCTGACTTTC; cdr3_aa: CASSSPLGGTGSSGANVLTF
j_call: TRBJ2-1; clone_size: NA; v_call: TRBV5-1; d_call: TRBD2; cdr3_nt: TGCGCCAGCAGCTTGTTCACGGGAGGGGGCAATGAGCAGTTCTTC; cdr3_aa: CASSLFTGGGNEQFF
j_call: TRBJ2-5; clone_size: NA; v_call: TRBV2; d_call: TRBD2; cdr3_nt: TGTGCCAGCAGTGACGCGGGAGCTGTCCTTAAGACCCAGTACTTC; cdr3_aa: CASSDAGAVLKTQYF
j_call: TRBJ1-1; clone_size: NA; v_call: TRBV7-3; d_call: NA; cdr3_nt: TGTGCCAGCAGCTCCCAGGGGTACACTGAAGCTTTCTTT; cdr3_aa: CASSSQGYTEAFF
j_call: TRBJ1-1; clone_size: NA; v_call: TRBV20-1; d_call: NA; cdr3_nt: TGCAGTGCTGAAGTTCAAGGTGCAGGTTTCTTT; cdr3_aa: CSAEVQGAGFF
j_call: TRBJ2-1; clone_size: few; v_call: TRBV5-4; d_call: NA; cdr3_nt: TGTGCCAGCAGCAGTTTGCCGCACAGTCATGAGCAGTTCTTC; cdr3_aa: CASSSLPHSHEQFF
j_call: TRBJ2-7; clone_size: NA; v_call: TRBV19; d_call: NA; cdr3_nt: TGTGCCAGTAGTATACCAGGGTCCGAGGAGCAGTACTTC; cdr3_aa: CASSIPGSEEQYF
j_call: TRBJ1-1; clone_size: NA; v_call: TRBV29-1; d_call: NA; cdr3_nt: TGCAGCGGGCGGGGTGGGGGACTGGGGGACACTGAAGCTTTCTTT; cdr3_aa: CSGRGGGLGDTEAFF
j_call: TRBJ2-5; clone_size: NA; v_call: TRBV4-1; d_call: NA; cdr3_nt: TGCGCCAGCAGCCAAGATCGACTCGCCCGAGAGACCCAGTACTTC; cdr3_aa: CASSQDRLARETQYF
j_call: TRBJ2-7; clone_size: NA; v_call: TRBV15; d_call: TRBD1; cdr3_nt: TGTGCCACCAGCAGAGCCGGGACAGGCGTCTACGAGCAGTACTTC; cdr3_aa: CATSRAGTGVYEQYF
j_call: TRBJ1-1; clone_size: few; v_call: TRBV28; d_call: TRBD1; cdr3_nt: TGTGCCAGCAGTTTAAAAGATGGACAGGGGGACACTGAAGCTTTCTTT; cdr3_aa: CASSLKDGQGDTEAFF
j_call: TRBJ2-2; clone_size: NA; v_call: TRBV7-2; d_call: TRBD1; cdr3_nt: TGTGCCAGCAGCTTGCAAGGGACAGAAAACACCGGGGAGCTGTTTTTT; cdr3_aa: CASSLQGTENTGELFF
j_call: TRBJ2-3; clone_size: few; v_call: TRBV29-1; d_call: NA; cdr3_nt: TGCAGCGTTGCTATTCGCACAGATACGCAGTATTTT; cdr3_aa: CSVAIRTDTQYF
j_call: TRBJ2-7; clone_size: NA; v_call: TRBV6-6; d_call: TRBD2; cdr3_nt: TGTGCCAGCAGTCCGCCCGGGACTAGCGTTTCCTACGAGCAGTACTTC; cdr3_aa: CASSPPGTSVSYEQYF
j_call: TRBJ2-1; clone_size: NA; v_call: TRBV19; d_call: NA; cdr3_nt: TGTGCCAGTAGTCCGGCCGGGTATGCCTACAATGAGCAGTTCTTC; cdr3_aa: CASSPAGYAYNEQFF
j_call: TRBJ1-1; clone_size: NA; v_call: TRBV27; d_call: TRBD1; cdr3_nt: TGTGCCAGCAGTCCCCGGACAGGCTATAACACTGAAGCTTTCTTT; cdr3_aa: CASSPRTGYNTEAFF
j_call: TRBJ1-4; clone_size: NA; v_call: TRBV29-1; d_call: NA; cdr3_nt: TGCAGCGTTGAAAAGAGGTTACCTAATGAAAAACTGTTTTTT; cdr3_aa: CSVEKRLPNEKLFF
j_call: TRBJ2-7; clone_size: NA; v_call: TRBV5-1; d_call: NA; cdr3_nt: TGCGCCAGCAGCTTGACAGTTTCCTACGAGCAGTACTTC; cdr3_aa: CASSLTVSYEQYF
j_call: TRBJ1-4; clone_size: NA; v_call: TRBV30; d_call: NA; cdr3_nt: TGTGCCTCACCCATGGGGCAGGCTAATGAAAAACTGTTTTTT; cdr3_aa: CASPMGQANEKLFF
j_call: TRBJ1-1; clone_size: few; v_call: TRBV29-1; d_call: NA; cdr3_nt: TGCAGCGTTGTAGGGGAGAACACTGAAGCTTTCTTT; cdr3_aa: CSVVGENTEAFF
j_call: TRBJ1-2; clone_size: few; v_call: TRBV28; d_call: NA; cdr3_nt: TGTGCCAGCAGTCAACCCCACTCGCCCGGCTACACCTTC; cdr3_aa: CASSQPHSPGYTF
j_call: TRBJ1-5; clone_size: NA; v_call: TRBV27; d_call: TRBD1; cdr3_nt: TGTGCCAGCAGTTTGGACAGGGAAGGTCAGCCCCAGCATTTT; cdr3_aa: CASSLDREGQPQHF
j_call: TRBJ2-5; clone_size: NA; v_call: TRBV29-1; d_call: NA; cdr3_nt: TGCAGCGTTGAAGGGCAGGGCCTACAAGAGACCCAGTACTTC; cdr3_aa: CSVEGQGLQETQYF
j_call: TRBJ1-5; clone_size: NA; v_call: TRBV28; d_call: NA; cdr3_nt: TGTGCCAGCAGTTTAGGAGGGAATTATCAGCCCCAGCATTTT; cdr3_aa: CASSLGGNYQPQHF